The 21 T cell receptor beta chains below come from one sample, sequenced in a study of T cell repertoires in cytomegalovirus infection. TCRdb used MiXCR to reprocess the reads, holding one entry per CDR3 protein. The table includes 450,000 to 600,000 distinct CDR3 sequences, approximately 10% detected once. Sequenced sample: PBMCs. The source of these receptors is a human donor in good health (CMV status not recorded). Some clones in this sample may be carry-over from other donors' samples.

This clonotype was counted ten times or more. The chain has TRBV5-5 and TRBJ2-6; 9 bases are shared with TRBD1. V lost 3 bases, J lost 1 base, and 5 bases stayed unmatched. CDR3 length equals 17 residues. Per the germline V gene, CDR1 is SGHKS and CDR2 is YYEKEE (reference sequence). Here the CDR3 DNA reads TGTGCCAGCAGCTGGGGACAGGGTAGTTCTGGGGCCAACGTCCTGACTTTC. The encoded protein is CASSWGQGSSGANVLTF. Combining the CDR3 with reference TRBV5-5 and TRBJ2-6 gives the whole variable domain DAGVTQSPTHLIKTRGQQVTLRCSPISGHKSVSWYQQVLGQGPQFIFQYYEKEERGRGNFPDRFSARQFPNYSSELNVNALLLGDSALYLCASSWGQGSSGANVLTFGAGSRLTVL.

This clonotype has a handful of counts. The rearrangement uses TRBV30 and TRBJ2-5; tentative D call: TRBD2 (6 bases). Germline assignment: CDR1 GTSNPN and CDR2 SVGIG (reference sequence). This CDR3 contains 12 residues. The ends were cut back, 7 bases at V and 6 bases at J, with 15 bases in the middle. The CDR3 sequence: CASLEGGQTQYF. In DNA, the CDR3 is TGTGCCTCTTTGGAGGGAGGACAGACCCAGTACTTC.

This clonotype was found many times. The rearrangement links TRBV2 to TRBJ2-3; no clear D. Trimming stripped 1 base from V and 7 bases from J, with 0 bases between. This CDR3 region has 10 residues. The germline gives CDR1 SNHLY, CDR2 FYNNEI. CDR3 nucleotide sequence: TGTGCCAGCAGTGAAGATACGCAGTATTTT. This codes for CASSEDTQYF.

This clonotype was recorded a few times. The J gene is TRBJ1-6, the V gene TRBV20-1; D is uncertain. The CDR3 consists of 15 residues. Germline CDR1 reads DFQATT; CDR2 reads SNEGSKA (reference sequence). Trimming took off 0 bases at V and 9 bases at J, with 15 bases between the two ends. The CDR3 loop is CSARDLMLQVSPLHF. The DNA of the CDR3 is TGCAGTGCTAGAGATCTAATGCTGCAGGTTTCACCCCTCCACTTT.

This clonotype showed up many times. The chain couples TRBV27 to TRBJ2-1; TRBD2 matches 8 bases. Germline CDR1 reads MNHEY; CDR2 reads SMNVEV (reference sequence). V was pared by 6 bases and J by 2 bases, with 9 bases of the junction left unmatched. This CDR3 comprises 16 residues. In DNA form, the CDR3 reads TGTGCCAGCAGCCGCCCGGGACTAGTCGCCTACAATGAGCAGTTCTTC. It specifies CASSRPGLVAYNEQFF.

This clonotype has ten or more counts. V is TRBV4-1 and J is TRBJ2-7, with D unresolved. The germline V gene has CDR1 MGHRA and CDR2 YSYEKL. The CDR3 runs 15 residues. V lost 4 bases to trimming and J lost 1 base, with 14 bases between them. For the CDR3, the DNA is TGCGCCAGCAGCCTCAGCCCCCAAGGGTCCTACGAGCAGTACTTC. It codes for CASSLSPQGSYEQYF.

DNA for the CDR3: TGTGCCAGCAGCTTGATTGCGGGGAACTACAATGAGCAGTTCTTC. Translating gives CASSLIAGNYNEQFF. This chain uses TRBV5-4 with TRBJ2-1; possible D gene TRBD2, 6 bases. The germline CDR1 and CDR2 sequences are SGHNT and YYREEE (reference sequence). Trimming left V 1 base short and J 3 bases short, with 11 bases between. CDR3 length equals 15 residues.

Many counts were recorded for this clonotype. This chain joins TRBV12-3 or TRBV12-4 and TRBJ2-1; TRBD2 is a possible D gene (5 bases). Trimming removed 5 bases from V and 6 bases from J, with 11 bases in between. The CDR3 loop spans 13 amino acids. Here the CDR3 reads CASSPPGTNEQFF. CDR3 in DNA: TGTGCCAGCAGTCCTCCGGGAACCAATGAGCAGTTCTTC.

Ten or more counts support this clonotype. The CDR3 nucleotides read TGTGCCAGCAGCTTAGCCCGAATACAGGGCATCCTTAATGAAAAACTGTTTTTT. Protein sequence: CASSLARIQGILNEKLFF. This rearrangement joins TRBV11-2 to TRBJ1-4; possible D gene TRBD1, 6 bases. Germline values: CDR1 SGHAT, CDR2 FQNNGV. The CDR3 is made up of 18 amino acids. V was cut by 1 base and J by 4 bases, with 19 bases left in between.

In this sample, this clonotype turned up many times. The chain uses TRBV7-6 and TRBJ2-3, with a possible D match to TRBD1 (6 bases). The ends were cut back, 5 bases at V and 6 bases at J, with 15 bases in the middle. This CDR3 spans 14 amino acids. The germline V gene encodes CDR1 SGHVS and CDR2 FNYEAQ. The CDR3 here is CASSLGQSRDTQYF. CDR3 bases: TGTGCCAGCAGCCTCGGACAGTCACGGGATACGCAGTATTTT. The full variable domain, with the rest looked up from reference TRBV7-6 and TRBJ2-3, is GAGVSQSPRYKVTKRGQDVALRCDPISGHVSLYWYRQALGQGPEFLTYFNYEAQQDKSGLPNDRFSAERPEGSISTLTIQRTEQRDSAMYRCASSLGQSRDTQYFGPGTRLTVL.

This clonotype was counted at least ten times. This sequence joins TRBV28 and TRBJ1-1, with D perhaps matching TRBD1 (6 bases). The CDR3 contains 14 residues. Germline values: CDR1 MDHEN, CDR2 SYDVKM. Trimming pared 6 bases from V and 4 bases from J, leaving 15 bases between. The CDR3 loop reads CASRLDSSSTEAFF. In DNA, the CDR3 is TGTGCCAGCAGACTGGACAGTTCGAGCACTGAAGCTTTCTTT.

This clonotype was seen repeatedly, ten times or more. The rearrangement links TRBV7-8 to TRBJ1-5, with D hard to call. Germline CDR1 reads SGHVS; CDR2 reads FQNEAQ. The CDR3 runs 15 residues. V gave up 0 bases and J gave up 7 bases, with 13 bases separating them. CDR3 sequence: CASSLAYGSTQPQHF. The DNA for the CDR3 is TGTGCCAGCAGCTTAGCATATGGGAGCACGCAGCCCCAGCATTTT.

This chain uses TRBV7-9 with TRBJ2-3; 7 bases are shared with TRBD2. The CDR3 has 17 residues. Trimming took 6 bases from V and 1 from J; bases not matched to a gene: 13. In germline, CDR1 is SEHNR, CDR2 FQNEAQ (reference sequence). The CDR3 nucleotides are TGTGCCAGCAGACGCGGCGCGGCGGGGGTAGGCACAGATACGCAGTATTTT. This translates into CASRRGAAGVGTDTQYF.

This clonotype was observed at least ten times. This chain connects TRBV18 to TRBJ1-6, with 7 bases fitting TRBD1. This CDR3 is built from 14 residues. Unmatched junction bases numbered 5, after V lost 3 bases and J lost 9 bases. Germline V lookup: CDR1 KGHSH, CDR2 LQKENI. CDR3 loop: CASSPGTATSPLHF. CDR3 in DNA: TGTGCCAGCTCACCCGGGACAGCTACTTCACCCCTCCACTTT.

This clonotype came up a few times. The CDR3 here is CASRKAGANTGELFF. The CDR3 DNA is TGTGCCAGCAGGAAAGCGGGAGCGAACACCGGGGAGCTGTTTTTT. The chain employs TRBV28 and TRBJ2-2; 8 positions match TRBD2. The CDR3 has 15 residues. The germline V gene has CDR1 MDHEN and CDR2 SYDVKM. V trimming: 6 bases; J trimming: 0 bases; junction bases outside the gene matches: 3.

This chain joins TRBV12-3 or TRBV12-4 and TRBJ2-3; the D is unclear. The CDR3 sequence is 14 residues long. Trimming removed 1 base from V and 4 bases from J, with 9 bases in between. The CDR3 loop reads CASSLEAKADTQYF. Here the CDR3 DNA reads TGTGCCAGCAGTTTAGAGGCCAAAGCAGATACGCAGTATTTT.

The table lists this clonotype with a few counts. The chain links TRBV6-1 to TRBJ2-2; the D is unclear. Trimming took 6 bases from V and 4 from J, leaving 9 bases between them. This CDR3 has 13 residues. In germline, CDR1 is MNHNS, CDR2 SASEGT. The CDR3 is CASRSDGTGELFF. The CDR3 DNA is TGTGCCAGCAGGTCTGACGGCACCGGGGAGCTGTTTTTT.

This clonotype appeared many times. The gene calls are TRBV11-2 and TRBJ2-1, with 8 positions matching TRBD2. V trimming: 4 bases; J trimming: 10 bases; junction bases outside the gene matches: 3. The CDR3 length is 12 residues. The germline V gene encodes CDR1 SGHAT and CDR2 FQNNGV. The CDR3 loop is CASSSGGGEQFF. DNA of the CDR3: TGTGCCAGCAGCTCAGGCGGGGGGGAGCAGTTCTTC.

The V and J genes are TRBV12-3 or TRBV12-4 and TRBJ2-7; the D gene could be TRBD1 or TRBD2 (5 bases each). Trimming shortened V by 6 bases and J by 3 bases, and 21 bases separated the two germline ends. The CDR3 sequence is 16 residues long. CDR3 in amino acids: CASSPLPGRLIYEQYF. CDR3 coding DNA: TGTGCCAGCAGCCCCCTACCGGGACGCCTAATCTACGAGCAGTACTTC.

The gene calls are TRBV20-1 and TRBJ2-2; TRBD2 might be the D (5 bases). Looked up from germline, CDR1 is DFQATT and CDR2 is SNEGSKA (reference sequence). V was pared by 0 bases and J by 7 bases, with 21 bases between. The CDR3 is made up of 17 amino acids. CDR3 residues: CSARDMDQGSVGGELFF. In DNA form, the CDR3 reads TGCAGTGCTAGAGACATGGACCAAGGGAGCGTCGGCGGGGAGCTGTTTTTT.

This clonotype was seen more than once but under ten times. The chain has TRBV14 and TRBJ2-1; D not resolved. Germline assignment: CDR1 SGHDN and CDR2 FVKESK. The CDR3 spans 16 residues. Trimming shortened V by 0 bases and J by 3 bases, and 12 bases separated the two germline ends. CDR3 sequence (DNA): TGTGCCAGCAGCCAAGATGAGCTAGTAGGCTACAATGAGCAGTTCTTC. This sequence encodes CASSQDELVGYNEQFF.